The 16 T cell receptor beta chains below all came from one sample that was sequenced in a study of shared clonotypes between healthy human individuals. The table came from immunoSEQ multiplex PCR; TCRdb's copy has only in-frame clones and leaves some out. The sample shows about 680,000 clones, approximately 90% of them seen only once. The naive CD8 subset, CD45RO-negative cells positively selected for CCR7, excluded terminally differentiated effector memory CD45RA+ cells. Material: naive CD8+ T cells sorted from blood. The receptors come from a man aged 30 to 39 in good health.

J is TRBJ2-5 and V is TRBV7-9; D possibly matches TRBD1 or TRBD2 (7 bases each). This CDR3 spans 15 amino acids. Per germline, CDR1 SEHNR and CDR2 FQNEAQ (reference sequence). V dropped 2 bases and J dropped 5 bases, with 15 bases sitting between them. DNA of the CDR3: TGTGCCAGCAGCTTAATCAGGGGGGGATGGGAGACCCAGTACTTC. It is translated as CASSLIRGGWETQYF. Full variable domain (missing parts from reference TRBV7-9 and TRBJ2-5): DTGVSQNPRHKITKRGQNVTFRCDPISEHNRLYWYRQTLGQGPEFLTYFQNEAQLEKSRLLSDRFSAERPKGSFSTLEIQRTEQGDSAMYLCASSLIRGGWETQYFGPGTRLLVL.

The rearrangement uses TRBV20-1 and TRBJ1-1, with 7 bases that match TRBD1. Germline assignment: CDR1 DFQATT and CDR2 SNEGSKA (reference sequence). CDR3 length: 10 amino acids. The CDR3: CKGAYAEAFF. The CDR3 DNA reads as TGCAAGGGGGCGTACGCTGAAGCTTTCTTT.

CDR3 nucleotides: TGTGCCAGCAGCTTAGGACTAGCGGGAGAGGTTGAGCAGTTCTTC. Protein product: CASSLGLAGEVEQFF. J is TRBJ2-1 and V is TRBV7-9; 12 bases are shared with TRBD2. CDR1 is SEHNR and CDR2 is FQNEAQ in the germline V gene (reference sequence). V lost 1 base and J lost 9; bases outside the gene matches: 4. This CDR3 contains 15 residues.

This clone was seen many times. The chain joins TRBV28 to TRBJ2-3; TRBD1 might be the D (6 bases). Germline CDR1 MDHEN, CDR2 SYDVKM. The length of the CDR3 is 12 residues. Trimming shortened V by 6 bases and J by 9 bases, and 13 bases separated the two germline ends. The CDR3 DNA follows: TGTGCCAGCAGACCAGGGGCGTGGACGCAGTATTTT. Amino acid sequence: CASRPGAWTQYF.

The rearrangement uses TRBV11-2 and TRBJ2-1; D is undetermined. V lost 1 base to trimming and J lost 3 bases, with 16 bases between them. CDR3 length: 17 residues. CDR1 is SGHAT, CDR2 FQNNGV, per germline. The DNA of the CDR3 is TGTGCCAGCAGCTTAGGACGATACAACCCCATCTACAATGAGCAGTTCTTC. Its protein product is CASSLGRYNPIYNEQFF. Full variable domain (rest looked up from reference TRBV11-2 and TRBJ2-1): EAGVAQSPRYKIIEKRQSVAFWCNPISGHATLYWYQQILGQGPKLLIQFQNNGVVDDSQLPKDRFSAERLKGVDSTLKIQPAKLEDSAVYLCASSLGRYNPIYNEQFFGPGTRLTVL.

The chain carries TRBV4-1 and TRBJ2-7, with unresolved D. Trimming shortened V by 0 bases and J by 4 bases, and 13 bases separated the two germline ends. CDR1 and CDR2 (germline): MGHRA, YSYEKL. This CDR3 is 15 amino acids long. The CDR3 here is CASSQDASPRYEQYF. The CDR3 bases are TGCGCCAGCAGCCAAGACGCCAGCCCTCGTTACGAGCAGTACTTC.

This clone came up a few times. Additional DNA sequences in this sample encode the identical CDR3. The gene calls are TRBV28 and TRBJ1-5, with D perhaps TRBD1 (5 bases). Trimming stripped 6 bases from V and 4 bases from J, with 10 bases between. CDR3 length equals 13 residues. The germline gives CDR1 MDHEN, CDR2 SYDVKM. The CDR3 DNA sequence: TGTGCCAGCAGCCCCGGGGGGAATCAGCCCCAGCATTTT. Encoded protein: CASSPGGNQPQHF.

This clone was found once. The gene calls are TRBV6-5 and TRBJ1-2; D not resolved. The CDR3 spans 13 residues. Germline V gene data show CDR1 as MNHEY and CDR2 as SVGAGI. V shed 0 bases and J shed 7 bases, with 9 bases lying between them. The CDR3, as DNA: TGTGCCAGCAGTTACTCGAAAGAAGGTGGCTACACCTTC. This codes for CASSYSKEGGYTF.

This chain connects TRBV7-9 to TRBJ2-7, with 8 bases that match TRBD1. Germline V gene data show CDR1 as SEHNR and CDR2 as FQNEAQ (reference sequence). V shed 8 bases, J shed 5 bases, and the junction held 2 bases outside the gene matches. This CDR3 contains 11 residues. CDR3 sequence (DNA): TGTGCCAGCGGACAGGGCGACGAGCAGTACTTC. It specifies CASGQGDEQYF.

This sequence joins TRBV27 and TRBJ2-1; tentatively, D is TRBD1 (6 bases). Germline-derived CDR1 and CDR2 are MNHEY and SMNVEV (reference sequence). This CDR3 has 17 residues. Trimming stripped 3 bases from V and 4 bases from J, with 19 bases between. In DNA, the CDR3 is TGTGCCAGCAGTTTTGCCAAGACAGGCCATCCTTACAATGAGCAGTTCTTC. Protein product: CASSFAKTGHPYNEQFF.

The V call is TRBV5-1, the J call TRBJ2-7; D call uncertain. The CDR3 totals 15 residues. V was cut by 0 bases and J by 0 bases, with 10 bases left in between. CDR1 and CDR2 from the germline V gene are SGHRS and YFSETQ. For the CDR3, the DNA is TGCGCCAGCAGCTTGGAGGTCCCACCCTCCTACGAGCAGTACTTC. Translation gives CASSLEVPPSYEQYF. The variable domain in full, completed from reference TRBV5-1 and TRBJ2-7, reads KAGVTQTPRYLIKTRGQQVTLSCSPISGHRSVSWYQQTPGQGLQFLFEYFSETQRNKGNFPGRFSGRQFSNSRSEMNVSTLELGDSALYLCASSLEVPPSYEQYFGPGTRLTVT.

The CDR3 reads CASSPTALIVQDRLHPEAFF. The CDR3 nucleotides read TGTGCCAGCAGCCCCACCGCGCTTATTGTCCAGGACAGGCTACACCCTGAAGCTTTCTTT. The chain links TRBV9 to TRBJ1-1, with 7 bases aligning to TRBD1. J gave up 6 bases and V 4 bases, and 27 bases lay outside the gene matches. The CDR3 length is 20 residues. Looked up from germline, CDR1 is SGDLS and CDR2 is YYNGEE.

CDR3 amino acids: CASIQGRGETQYF. For the CDR3, the DNA is TGTGCCAGCATCCAGGGGCGAGGAGAGACCCAGTACTTC. This chain connects TRBV2 to TRBJ2-5; tentatively, D is TRBD1 (6 bases). The CDR3 spans 13 residues. Trimming removed 7 bases at V and 4 bases at J, with 13 bases between. Germline V lookup: CDR1 SNHLY, CDR2 FYNNEI.

The chain couples TRBV27 to TRBJ2-1; 13 bases map to TRBD2. V gave up 3 bases and J gave up 8 bases; unmatched junction bases: 7. Germline V lookup: CDR1 MNHEY, CDR2 SMNVEV (reference sequence). The CDR3 contains 16 residues. The CDR3 loop reads CASSLPGLAGLDEQFF. CDR3 DNA: TGTGCCAGCAGTTTGCCGGGACTAGCGGGATTGGATGAGCAGTTCTTC.

V and J are TRBV7-9 and TRBJ2-7; 8 bases align to TRBD2. Per germline, CDR1 SEHNR and CDR2 FQNEAQ (reference sequence). The CDR3 spans 17 residues. J gave up 1 base and V 5 bases, and 13 bases lay outside the gene matches. This CDR3 is CASSPLGGAGGSYEQYF. CDR3 DNA: TGTGCCAGCAGCCCCCTAGGTGGGGCGGGAGGATCCTACGAGCAGTACTTC.

The V call is TRBV7-8, the J call TRBJ2-5; 7 bases are a match to TRBD2. This CDR3 spans 17 amino acids. Germline V gives CDR1 SGHVS, CDR2 FQNEAQ. Losses at the gene ends were 1 base for V and 3 bases for J; bases not matched to a gene: 11. DNA for the CDR3: TGTGCCAGCAGCTTAGGGGTCAGCGGCGGGAGAAAAGAGACCCAGTACTTC. This gives the protein CASSLGVSGGRKETQYF.